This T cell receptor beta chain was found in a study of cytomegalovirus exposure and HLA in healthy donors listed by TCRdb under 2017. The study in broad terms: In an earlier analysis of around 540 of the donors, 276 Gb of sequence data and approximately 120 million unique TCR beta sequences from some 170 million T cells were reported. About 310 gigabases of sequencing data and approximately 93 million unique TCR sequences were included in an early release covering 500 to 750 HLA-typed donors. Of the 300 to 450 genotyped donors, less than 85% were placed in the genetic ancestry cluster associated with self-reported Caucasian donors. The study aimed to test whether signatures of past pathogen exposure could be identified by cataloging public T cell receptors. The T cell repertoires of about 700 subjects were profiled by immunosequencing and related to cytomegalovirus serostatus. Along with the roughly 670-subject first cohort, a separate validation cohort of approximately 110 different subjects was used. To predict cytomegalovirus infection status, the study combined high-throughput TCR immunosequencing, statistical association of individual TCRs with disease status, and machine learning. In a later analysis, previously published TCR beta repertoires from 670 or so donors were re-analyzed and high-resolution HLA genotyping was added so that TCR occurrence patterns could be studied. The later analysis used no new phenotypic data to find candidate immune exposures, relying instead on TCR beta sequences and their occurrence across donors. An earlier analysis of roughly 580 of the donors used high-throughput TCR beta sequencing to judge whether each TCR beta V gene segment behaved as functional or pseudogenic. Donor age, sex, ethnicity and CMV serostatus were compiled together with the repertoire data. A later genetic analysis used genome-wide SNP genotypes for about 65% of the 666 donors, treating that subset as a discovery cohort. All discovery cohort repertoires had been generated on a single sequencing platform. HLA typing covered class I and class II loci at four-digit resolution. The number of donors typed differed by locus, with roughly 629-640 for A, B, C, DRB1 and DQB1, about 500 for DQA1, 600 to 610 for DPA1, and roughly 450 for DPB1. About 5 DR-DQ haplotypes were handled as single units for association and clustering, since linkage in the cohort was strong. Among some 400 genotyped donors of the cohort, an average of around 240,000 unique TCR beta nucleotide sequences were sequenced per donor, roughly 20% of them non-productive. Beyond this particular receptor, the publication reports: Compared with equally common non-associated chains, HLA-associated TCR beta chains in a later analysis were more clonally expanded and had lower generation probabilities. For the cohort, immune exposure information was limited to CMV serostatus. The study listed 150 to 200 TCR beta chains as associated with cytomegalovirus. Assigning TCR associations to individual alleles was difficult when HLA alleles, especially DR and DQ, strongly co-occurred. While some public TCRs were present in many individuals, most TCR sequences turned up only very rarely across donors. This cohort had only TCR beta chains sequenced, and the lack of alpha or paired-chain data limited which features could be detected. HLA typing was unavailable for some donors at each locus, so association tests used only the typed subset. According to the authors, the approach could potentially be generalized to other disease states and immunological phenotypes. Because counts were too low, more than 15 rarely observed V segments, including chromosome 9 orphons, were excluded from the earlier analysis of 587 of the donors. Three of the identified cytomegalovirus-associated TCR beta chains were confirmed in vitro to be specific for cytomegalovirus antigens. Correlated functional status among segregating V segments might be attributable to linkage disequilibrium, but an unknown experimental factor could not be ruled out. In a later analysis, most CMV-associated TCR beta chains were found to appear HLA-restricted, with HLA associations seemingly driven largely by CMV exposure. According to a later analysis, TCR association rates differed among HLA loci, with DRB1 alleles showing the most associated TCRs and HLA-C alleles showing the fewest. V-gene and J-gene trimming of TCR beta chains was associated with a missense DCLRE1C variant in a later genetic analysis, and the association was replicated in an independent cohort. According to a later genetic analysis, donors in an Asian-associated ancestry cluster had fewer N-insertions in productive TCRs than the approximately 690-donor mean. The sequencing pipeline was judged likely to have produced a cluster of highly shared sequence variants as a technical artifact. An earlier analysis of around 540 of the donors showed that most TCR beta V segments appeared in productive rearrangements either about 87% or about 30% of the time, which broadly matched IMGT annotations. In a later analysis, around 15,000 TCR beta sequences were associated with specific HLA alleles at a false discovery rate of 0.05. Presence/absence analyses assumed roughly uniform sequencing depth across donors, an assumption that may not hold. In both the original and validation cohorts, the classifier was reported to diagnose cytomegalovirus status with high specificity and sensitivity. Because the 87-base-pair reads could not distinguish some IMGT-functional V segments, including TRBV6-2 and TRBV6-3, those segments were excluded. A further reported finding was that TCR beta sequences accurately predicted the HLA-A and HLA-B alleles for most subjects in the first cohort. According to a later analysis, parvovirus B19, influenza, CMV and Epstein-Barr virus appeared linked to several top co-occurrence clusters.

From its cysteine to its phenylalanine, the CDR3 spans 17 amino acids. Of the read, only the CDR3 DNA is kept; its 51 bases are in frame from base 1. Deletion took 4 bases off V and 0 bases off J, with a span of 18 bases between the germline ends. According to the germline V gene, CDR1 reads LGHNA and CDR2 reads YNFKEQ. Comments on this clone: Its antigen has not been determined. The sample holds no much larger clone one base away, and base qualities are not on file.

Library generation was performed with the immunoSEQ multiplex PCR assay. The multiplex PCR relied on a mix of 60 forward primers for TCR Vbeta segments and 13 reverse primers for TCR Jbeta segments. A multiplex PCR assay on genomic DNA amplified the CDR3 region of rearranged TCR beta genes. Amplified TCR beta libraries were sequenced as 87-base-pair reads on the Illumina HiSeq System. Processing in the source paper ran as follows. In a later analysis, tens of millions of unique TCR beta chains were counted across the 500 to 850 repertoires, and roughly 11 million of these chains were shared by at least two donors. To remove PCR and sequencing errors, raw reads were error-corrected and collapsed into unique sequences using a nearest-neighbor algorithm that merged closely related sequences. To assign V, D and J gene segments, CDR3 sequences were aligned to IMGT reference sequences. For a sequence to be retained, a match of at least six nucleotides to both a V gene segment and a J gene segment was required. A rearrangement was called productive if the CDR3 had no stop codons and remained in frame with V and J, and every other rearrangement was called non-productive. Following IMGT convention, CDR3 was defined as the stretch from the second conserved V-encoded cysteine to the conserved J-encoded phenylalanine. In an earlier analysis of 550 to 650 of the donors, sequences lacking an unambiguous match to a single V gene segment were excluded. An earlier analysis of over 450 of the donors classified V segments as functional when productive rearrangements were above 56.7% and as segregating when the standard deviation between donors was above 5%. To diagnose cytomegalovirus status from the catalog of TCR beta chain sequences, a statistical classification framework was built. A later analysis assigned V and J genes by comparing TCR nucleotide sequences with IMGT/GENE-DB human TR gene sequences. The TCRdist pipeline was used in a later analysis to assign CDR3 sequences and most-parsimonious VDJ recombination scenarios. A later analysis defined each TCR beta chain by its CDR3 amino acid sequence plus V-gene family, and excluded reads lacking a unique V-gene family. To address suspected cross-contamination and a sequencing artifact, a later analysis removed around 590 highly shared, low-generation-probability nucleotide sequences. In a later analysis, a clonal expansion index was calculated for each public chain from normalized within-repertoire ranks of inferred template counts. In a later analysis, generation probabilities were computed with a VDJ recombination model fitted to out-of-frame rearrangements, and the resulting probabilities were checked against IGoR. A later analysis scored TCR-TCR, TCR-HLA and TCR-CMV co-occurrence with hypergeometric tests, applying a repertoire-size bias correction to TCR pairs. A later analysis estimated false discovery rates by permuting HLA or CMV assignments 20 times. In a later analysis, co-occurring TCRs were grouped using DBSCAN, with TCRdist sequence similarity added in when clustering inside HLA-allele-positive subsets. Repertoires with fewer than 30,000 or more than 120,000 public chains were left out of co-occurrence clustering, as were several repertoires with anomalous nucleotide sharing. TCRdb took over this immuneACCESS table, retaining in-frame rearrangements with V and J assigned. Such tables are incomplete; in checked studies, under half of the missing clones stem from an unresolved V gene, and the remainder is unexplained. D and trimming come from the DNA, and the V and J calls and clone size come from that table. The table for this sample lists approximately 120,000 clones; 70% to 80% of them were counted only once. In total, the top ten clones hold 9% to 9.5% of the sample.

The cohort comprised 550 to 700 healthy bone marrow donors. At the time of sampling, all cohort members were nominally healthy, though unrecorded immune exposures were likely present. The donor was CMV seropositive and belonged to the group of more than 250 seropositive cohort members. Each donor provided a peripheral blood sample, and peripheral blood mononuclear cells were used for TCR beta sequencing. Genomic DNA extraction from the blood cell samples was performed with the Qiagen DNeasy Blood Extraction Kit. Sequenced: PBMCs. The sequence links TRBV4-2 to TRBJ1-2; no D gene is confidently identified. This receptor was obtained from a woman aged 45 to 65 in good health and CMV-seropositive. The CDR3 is CASSPTFSAGSNYGYTF. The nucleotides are TGTGCCAGCAGCCCTACATTTTCAGCGGGCTCTAACTATGGCTACACCTTC.